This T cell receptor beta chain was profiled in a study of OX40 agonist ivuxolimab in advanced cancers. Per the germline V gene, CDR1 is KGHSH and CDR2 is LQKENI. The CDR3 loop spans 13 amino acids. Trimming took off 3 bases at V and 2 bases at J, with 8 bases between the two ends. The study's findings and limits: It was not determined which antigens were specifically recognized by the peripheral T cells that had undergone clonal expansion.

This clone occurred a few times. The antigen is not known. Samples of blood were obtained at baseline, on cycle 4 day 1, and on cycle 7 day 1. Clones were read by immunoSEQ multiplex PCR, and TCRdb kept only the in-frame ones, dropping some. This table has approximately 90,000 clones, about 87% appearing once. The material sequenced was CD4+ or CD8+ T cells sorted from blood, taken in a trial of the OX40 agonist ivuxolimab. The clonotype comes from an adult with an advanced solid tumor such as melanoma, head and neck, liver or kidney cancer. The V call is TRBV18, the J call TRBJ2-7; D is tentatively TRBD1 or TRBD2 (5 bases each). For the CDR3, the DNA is TGTGCCAGCTCACCGGGGGTTACCTACGAGCAGTACGTC. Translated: CASSPGVTYEQYV.